These 11 T cell receptor beta chains were sequenced from one sample in a study of blood T cell repertoires in COVID-19. Profiling relied on immunoSEQ multiplex PCR, and the TCRdb table lists in-frame clones only, not all of them. The repertoire holds some 50,000 clones, with 80% to 90% as singletons. Sequenced input: peripheral blood. These receptors were obtained from a human donor in a cohort sampled during active COVID-19.

The V and J genes are TRBV6-1 and TRBJ1-3; the D is unclear. Between the trimmed V and J ends, which lost 3 bases and 0 bases, there was a span of 9 bases. The CDR3 is made up of 15 amino acids. Germline loops: CDR1 MNHNS, CDR2 SASEGT. The CDR3 loop reads CASSERADSGNTIYF. The CDR3 DNA reads TGTGCCAGCAGTGAGCGGGCAGACTCTGGAAACACCATATATTTT.

This clone is judged medium-sized (0.01 to 0.1%). The J gene is TRBJ2-3, the V gene TRBV5-1; no clear D. Germline values: CDR1 SGHRS, CDR2 YFSETQ. Deletions cut 0 bases from V and 3 bases from J, with 8 bases between. The CDR3 is made up of 14 amino acids. CDR3 amino acids: CASSLGQRTDTQYF. CDR3 DNA sequence: TGCGCCAGCAGCTTGGGACAACGGACAGATACGCAGTATTTT.

The chain links TRBV5-1 to TRBJ2-2; D call uncertain. The CDR3 consists of 12 residues. V lost 4 bases and J lost 4, with 5 bases in between. Per germline, CDR1 SGHRS and CDR2 YFSETQ. CDR3 coding DNA: TGCGCCAGCAGCCCTTTCACCGGGGAGCTGTTTTTT. Its translation is CASSPFTGELFF. Full variable domain (rest looked up from reference TRBV5-1 and TRBJ2-2): KAGVTQTPRYLIKTRGQQVTLSCSPISGHRSVSWYQQTPGQGLQFLFEYFSETQRNKGNFPGRFSGRQFSNSRSEMNVSTLELGDSALYLCASSPFTGELFFGEGSRLTVL.

This chain joins TRBV6-5 and TRBJ1-5; D is possibly TRBD1 (5 bases). Per the germline V gene, CDR1 is MNHEY and CDR2 is SVGAGI. There are 14 residues in the CDR3. V was clipped by 2 bases and J by 6 bases, with 11 bases between them. CDR3 loop: CASSYRAGIQPQHF. As DNA, the CDR3 is TGTGCCAGCAGTTACCGGGCAGGGATTCAGCCCCAGCATTTT.

The V gene is TRBV21-1, the J gene TRBJ2-1; the D call TRBD2 from the table was never checked on the DNA. TRBV21-1 is a documented pseudogene. The CDR3 spans 13 residues. DNA for the CDR3: TGTGCCAGCGGACTAGCGGGACACGATGAGCAGTTCTTC. This translates into CASGLAGHDEQFF.

The chain has TRBV24-1 and TRBJ2-1; the match to TRBD2 covers 11 bases. Germline assignment: CDR1 KGHDR and CDR2 SFDVKD. This CDR3 has 17 residues. V lost 3 bases, J lost 3 bases, and 6 bases stayed unmatched. Written as DNA, the CDR3 is TGTGCCACCAGTGATCCCCTGACTAGCGGGAACTACAATGAGCAGTTCTTC. This gives the protein CATSDPLTSGNYNEQFF.

The chain recombines TRBV29-1 with TRBJ2-7; 7 bases line up with TRBD1. The CDR3 runs to 14 residues. J gave up 0 bases and V 4 bases, and 6 bases lay outside the gene matches. Germline assignment: CDR1 SQVTM and CDR2 ANQGSEA. Here the CDR3 DNA reads TGCAGCGTTGCCGGACAGGAGAACTCCTACGAGCAGTACTTC. It translates to CSVAGQENSYEQYF.

The V call is TRBV6-2 or TRBV6-3, the J call TRBJ2-1; weak D call: TRBD2 (5 bases). The CDR3 contains 12 residues. Between the trimmed V and J ends, which lost 0 bases and 10 bases, there was a span of 7 bases. The germline V gene has CDR1 MNHEY and CDR2 SVGEGT. CDR3 DNA: TGTGCCAGCAGTTACTCAAGAGGGGAGCAGTTCTTC. It encodes CASSYSRGEQFF.

The rearrangement joins TRBV28 to TRBJ2-1; TRBD2 matches 12 bases. The CDR3 runs 16 residues. The germline CDR1 and CDR2 sequences are MDHEN and SYDVKM. The V segment lost 5 bases and the J segment 4 bases; nucleotides outside the gene matches: 6. CDR3 protein: CASSPTGLAGYNEQFF. DNA for the CDR3: TGTGCCAGCAGTCCGACCGGACTAGCGGGATACAATGAGCAGTTCTTC.

This sequence joins TRBV7-9 and TRBJ1-2; D unresolved. V lost 4 bases and J 5 bases, leaving 11 bases between the germline ends. Germline lookup yields CDR1 SEHNR and CDR2 FQNEAQ (reference sequence). There are 13 residues in the CDR3. The CDR3 loop is CASSSHILYGYTF. In DNA, the CDR3 is TGTGCCAGCAGCTCCCACATTCTTTATGGCTACACCTTC.

V gene TRBV7-9 combines with J gene TRBJ2-5; 9 bases agree with TRBD1. The CDR3 totals 14 residues. V lost 7 bases and J lost 5; bases outside the gene matches: 8. Germline V gives CDR1 SEHNR, CDR2 FQNEAQ (reference sequence). This chain's CDR3 is CASKNRGLGETQYF. CDR3 nucleotide sequence: TGTGCCAGCAAGAACAGGGGGCTCGGGGAGACCCAGTACTTC.